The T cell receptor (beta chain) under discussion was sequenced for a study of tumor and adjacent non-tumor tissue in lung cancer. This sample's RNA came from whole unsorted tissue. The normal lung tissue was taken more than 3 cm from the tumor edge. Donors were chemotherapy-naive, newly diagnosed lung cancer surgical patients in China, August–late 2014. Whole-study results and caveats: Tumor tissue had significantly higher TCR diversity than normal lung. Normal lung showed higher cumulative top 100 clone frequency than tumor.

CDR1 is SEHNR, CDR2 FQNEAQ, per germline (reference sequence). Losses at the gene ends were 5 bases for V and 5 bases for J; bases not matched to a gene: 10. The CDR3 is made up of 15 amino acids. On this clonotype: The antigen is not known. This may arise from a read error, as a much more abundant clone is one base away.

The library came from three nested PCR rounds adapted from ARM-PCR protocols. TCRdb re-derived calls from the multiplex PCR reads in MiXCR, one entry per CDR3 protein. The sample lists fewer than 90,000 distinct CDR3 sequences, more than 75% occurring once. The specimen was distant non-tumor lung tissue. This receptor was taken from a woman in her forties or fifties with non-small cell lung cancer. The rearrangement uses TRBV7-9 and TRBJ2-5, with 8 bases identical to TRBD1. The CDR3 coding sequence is TGTGCCAGCAGCCCACAACAGGGGGAGTGGGAGACCCAGTACTTC. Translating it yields CASSPQQGEWETQYF.